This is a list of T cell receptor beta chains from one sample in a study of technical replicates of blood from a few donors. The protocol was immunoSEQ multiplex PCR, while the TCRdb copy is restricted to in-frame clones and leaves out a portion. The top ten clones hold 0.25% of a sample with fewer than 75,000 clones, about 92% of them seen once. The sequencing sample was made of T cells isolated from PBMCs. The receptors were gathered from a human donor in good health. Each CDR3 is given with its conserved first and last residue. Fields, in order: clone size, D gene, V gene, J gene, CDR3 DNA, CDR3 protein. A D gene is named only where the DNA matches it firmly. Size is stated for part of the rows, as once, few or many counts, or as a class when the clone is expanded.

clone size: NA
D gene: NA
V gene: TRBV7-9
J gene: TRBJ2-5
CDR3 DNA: TGTGCCAGCAGACAATCCGGGACTCAACAAGAGACCCAGTACTTC
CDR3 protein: CASRQSGTQQETQYF

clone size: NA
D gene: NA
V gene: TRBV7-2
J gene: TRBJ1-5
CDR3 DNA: TGTGCCAGCAGCCTAGGAGACAGAAGGGGTGGCAATCAGCCCCAGCATTTT
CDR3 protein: CASSLGDRRGGNQPQHF

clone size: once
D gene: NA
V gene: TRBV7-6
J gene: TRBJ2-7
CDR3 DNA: TGTGCCAGCAGCTTAGGGTGGGCTGACAGGCCTACCTACGAGCAGTACTTC
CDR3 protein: CASSLGWADRPTYEQYF

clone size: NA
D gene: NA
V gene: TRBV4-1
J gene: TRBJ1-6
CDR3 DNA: TGCGCCAGCAGCCAAGATCTTGTTACGGCGGGACCCCTCCACTTT
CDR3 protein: CASSQDLVTAGPLHF

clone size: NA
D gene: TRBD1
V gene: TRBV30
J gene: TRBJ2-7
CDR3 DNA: TGTGCCTGGAGTACCCTGGACAGGGCCTACGAGCAGTACTTC
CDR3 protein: CAWSTLDRAYEQYF

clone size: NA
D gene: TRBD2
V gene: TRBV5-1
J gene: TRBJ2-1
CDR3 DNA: TGCGCCAGCAGCTTGGGTCTAGCGGGAGTCTCCCCCAGGAGCAATGAGCAGTTCTTC
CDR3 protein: CASSLGLAGVSPRSNEQFF

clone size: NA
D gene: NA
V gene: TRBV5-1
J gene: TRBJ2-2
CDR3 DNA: TGCGCCAGCAGCTCGGAGGGCGGGATGAACACCGGGGAGCTGTTTTTT
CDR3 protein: CASSSEGGMNTGELFF

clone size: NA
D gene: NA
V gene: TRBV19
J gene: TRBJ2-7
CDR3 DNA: TGTGCCAGTAGTATAGGGACTACCTATTGGGAGCAGTACTTC
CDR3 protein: CASSIGTTYWEQYF

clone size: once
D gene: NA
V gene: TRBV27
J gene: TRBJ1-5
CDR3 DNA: TGTGCCAGCAGTTTTAGGGGGGGAAATCAGCCCCAGCATTTT
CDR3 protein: CASSFRGGNQPQHF

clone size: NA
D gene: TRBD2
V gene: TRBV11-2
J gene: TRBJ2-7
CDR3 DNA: TGTGCCAGCAGCTCCTCCGGGACTAGCGGCGAGCAGTACTTC
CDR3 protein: CASSSSGTSGEQYF

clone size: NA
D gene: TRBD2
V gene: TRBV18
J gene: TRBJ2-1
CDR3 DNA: TGTGCCAGCTCACCACGCGCTGCGGGAGGGGAGAATGAGCAGTTCTTC
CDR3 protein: CASSPRAAGGENEQFF

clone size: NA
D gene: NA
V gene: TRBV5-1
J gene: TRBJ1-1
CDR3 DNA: TGCGCCAGCAGCTTAACCGGGGCCCGGGGGACTGAAGCTTTCTTT
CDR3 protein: CASSLTGARGTEAFF

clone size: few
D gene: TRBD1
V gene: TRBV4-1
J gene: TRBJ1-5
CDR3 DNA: TGCGCCAGCAGTCGGACAGGTTCCCTCACCCAGCATTTT
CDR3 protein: CASSRTGSLTQHF

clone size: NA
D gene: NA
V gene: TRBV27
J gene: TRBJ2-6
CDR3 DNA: TGTGCCAGCAGCTATATAGCGGGGGCCAACGTCCTGACTTTC
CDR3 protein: CASSYIAGANVLTF

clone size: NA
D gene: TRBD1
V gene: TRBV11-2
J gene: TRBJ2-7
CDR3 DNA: TGTGCCAGCAGCTTAGCCCCCCGGGACAGGGGGCGTGAGCAGTACTTC
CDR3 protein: CASSLAPRDRGREQYF

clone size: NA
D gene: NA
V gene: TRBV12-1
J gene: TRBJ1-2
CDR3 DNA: TGTGCCAGCAGCTTTGAAAGCGACAGGGGGAACTATGGCTACACCTTC
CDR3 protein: CASSFESDRGNYGYTF

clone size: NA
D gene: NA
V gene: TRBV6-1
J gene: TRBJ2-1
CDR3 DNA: TGTGCCAGCAGGGACGGAGGCGTTGAGCAGTTCTTC
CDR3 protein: CASRDGGVEQFF

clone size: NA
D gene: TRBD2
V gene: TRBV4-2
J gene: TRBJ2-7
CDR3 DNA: TGTGCCAGCAGCCAAGAGGTACTAGCGGGGGGGCAGATCTACGAGCAGTACTTC
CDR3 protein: CASSQEVLAGGQIYEQYF

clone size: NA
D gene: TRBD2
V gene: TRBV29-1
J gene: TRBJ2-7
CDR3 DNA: TGCAGCGTTTGGGGGGGGAGGGACCTCCCCTTCGGCTCCTACGAGCAGTACTTC
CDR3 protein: CSVWGGRDLPFGSYEQYF

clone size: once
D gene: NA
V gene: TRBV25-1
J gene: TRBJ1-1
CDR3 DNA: TGTGCCAGCAGTGAATGGAGCGATCGTATGAACACTGAAGCTTTCTTT
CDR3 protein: CASSEWSDRMNTEAFF

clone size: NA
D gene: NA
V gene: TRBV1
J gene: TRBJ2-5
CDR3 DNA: TGCACCAGCAGCCAATTTTCTTACGCGGCGGATGCGCCCCAGTACTTC
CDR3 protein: CTSSQFSYAADAPQYF

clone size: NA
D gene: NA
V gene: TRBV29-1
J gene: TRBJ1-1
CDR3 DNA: TGCAGCGTTGAACAGTTGGTTGCTTTCTTT
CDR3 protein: CSVEQLVAFF

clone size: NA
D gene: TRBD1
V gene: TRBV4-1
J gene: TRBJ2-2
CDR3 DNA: TGCGCCAGCAGCCAGTATGGGACAGGGGGCACCGGGGAGCTGTTTTTT
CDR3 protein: CASSQYGTGGTGELFF

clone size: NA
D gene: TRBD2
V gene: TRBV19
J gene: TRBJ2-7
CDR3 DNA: TGTGCCAGTAGTATACTAGCGGGAATCATCTACGAGCAGTACTTC
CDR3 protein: CASSILAGIIYEQYF

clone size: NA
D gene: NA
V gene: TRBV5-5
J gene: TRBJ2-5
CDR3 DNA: TGTGCCAGCAGCTTGGCCTCCAGAATACAAGAGACCCAGTACTTC
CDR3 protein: CASSLASRIQETQYF

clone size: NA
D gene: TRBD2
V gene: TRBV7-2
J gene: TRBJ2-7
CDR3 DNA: TGTGCCAGCAGCTTTGCCCCCGGGGGGTACGAGCAGTACTTC
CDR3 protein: CASSFAPGGYEQYF

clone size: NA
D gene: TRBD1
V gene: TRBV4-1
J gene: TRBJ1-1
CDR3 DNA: TGCGCCAGCAGCCAAGTCCCGGACAGGGGTTACACTGAAGCTTTCTTT
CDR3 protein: CASSQVPDRGYTEAFF

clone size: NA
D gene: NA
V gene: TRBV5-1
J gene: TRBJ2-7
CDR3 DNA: TGCGCCAGCAGCAGCGAAGCCTACGAGCAGTACTTC
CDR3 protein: CASSSEAYEQYF

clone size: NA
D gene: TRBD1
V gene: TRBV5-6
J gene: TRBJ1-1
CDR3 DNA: TGTGCCAGCAGCTCAACCCGACAGGGGGCGCACCCCTACGAGGCTTTCTTT
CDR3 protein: CASSSTRQGAHPYEAFF

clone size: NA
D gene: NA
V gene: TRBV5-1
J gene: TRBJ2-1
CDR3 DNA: TGCGCCAGCAGCTTGGAGGGCCGGGGCAGGGGAAATGAGCAGTTCTTC
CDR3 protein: CASSLEGRGRGNEQFF

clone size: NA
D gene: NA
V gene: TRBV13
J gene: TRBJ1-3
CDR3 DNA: TGTGCCAGCAGCCCTCGGGACAAAATTTGGTCGGACACCATATATTTT
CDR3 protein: CASSPRDKIWSDTIYF

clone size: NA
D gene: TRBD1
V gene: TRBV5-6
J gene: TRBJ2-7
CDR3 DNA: TGTGCCAGCAGCTTAGGACAGGGGACGTGGTGGTTCTACGAGCAGTACTTC
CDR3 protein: CASSLGQGTWWFYEQYF

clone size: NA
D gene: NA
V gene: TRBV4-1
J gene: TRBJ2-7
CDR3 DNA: TGCGCCAGCAGCCAAGAAGGGGACGAGCAGTACTTC
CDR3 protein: CASSQEGDEQYF

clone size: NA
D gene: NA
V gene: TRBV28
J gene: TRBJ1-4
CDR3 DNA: TGTGCCAGCAGTTTAAGCGCAACTAATGAAAAACTGTTTTTT
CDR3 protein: CASSLSATNEKLFF

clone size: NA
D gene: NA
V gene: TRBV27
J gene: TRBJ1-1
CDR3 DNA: TGTGCCAGCAGCCCATATGGGGGACTTGGGAACACTGAAGCTTTCTTT
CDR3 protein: CASSPYGGLGNTEAFF

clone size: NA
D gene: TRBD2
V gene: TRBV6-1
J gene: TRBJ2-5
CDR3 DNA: TGTGCCAGCAGTGAGCGACTAGCGGGAGGGCCTCAAGAGACCCAGTACTTC
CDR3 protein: CASSERLAGGPQETQYF

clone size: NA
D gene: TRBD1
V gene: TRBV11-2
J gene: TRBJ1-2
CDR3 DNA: TGTGCCAGCAGCTTAGGGGACAGGGGTAAACCTAACTATGGCTACACCTTC
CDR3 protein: CASSLGDRGKPNYGYTF

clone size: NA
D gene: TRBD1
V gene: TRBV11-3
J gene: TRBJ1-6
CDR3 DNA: TGTGCCAGCAGCTGGACAGGAGCTAATAATTCACCCCTCCACTTT
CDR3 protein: CASSWTGANNSPLHF

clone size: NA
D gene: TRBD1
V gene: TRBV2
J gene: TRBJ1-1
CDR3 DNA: TGTGCCAGCAGTTCCACAGGGGTTGAAGCTTTCTTT
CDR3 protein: CASSSTGVEAFF

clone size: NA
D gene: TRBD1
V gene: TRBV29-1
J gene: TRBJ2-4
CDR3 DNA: TGCAGCGTCCAAGGGGTGGACAGGGTTAAAAACATTCAGTACTTC
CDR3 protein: CSVQGVDRVKNIQYF